There are many counts of the clone carrying this T cell receptor (beta chain). As yet, its antigen is unknown. The data were obtained in a study of regulatory T cells in long-lasting Graves disease. Study results and caveats: More public clonotypes were shared by persistent patients (around 2,800) than by new patients (about 1,000). TCR diversity was lower in persistent Graves' patients (versus newly diagnosed ones).

Stated time point: persistent/refractory GD, antithyroid drugs over 5 years with positive TRAb. Following extraction of RNA from PBMCs, that RNA was used to make the TCR library. V lost 4 bases and J 7 bases, leaving 10 bases between the germline ends. Germline CDR1 MNHGY, CDR2 SVAAGI. This CDR3 contains 12 residues. For TCR beta, libraries came from iRepertoire HTBI primers and Arm-PCR of CDR3 regions. One entry per CDR3 protein results from TCRdb running MiXCR on the multiplex PCR reads. The data hold 300,000 to 500,000 distinct CDR3 sequences, with less than 25% observed a single time. This chain connects TRBV6-9 to TRBJ2-5; unclear D gene. This material consisted of peripheral blood mononuclear cells (PBMCs), taken when the disease was refractory, from a patient treated with antithyroid drugs. The sequence derives from a female donor with Graves disease. CDR3 protein: CASSSASGTQYF. CDR3 nucleotide sequence: TGTGCCAGCAGTTCCGCTTCGGGGACCCAGTACTTC.